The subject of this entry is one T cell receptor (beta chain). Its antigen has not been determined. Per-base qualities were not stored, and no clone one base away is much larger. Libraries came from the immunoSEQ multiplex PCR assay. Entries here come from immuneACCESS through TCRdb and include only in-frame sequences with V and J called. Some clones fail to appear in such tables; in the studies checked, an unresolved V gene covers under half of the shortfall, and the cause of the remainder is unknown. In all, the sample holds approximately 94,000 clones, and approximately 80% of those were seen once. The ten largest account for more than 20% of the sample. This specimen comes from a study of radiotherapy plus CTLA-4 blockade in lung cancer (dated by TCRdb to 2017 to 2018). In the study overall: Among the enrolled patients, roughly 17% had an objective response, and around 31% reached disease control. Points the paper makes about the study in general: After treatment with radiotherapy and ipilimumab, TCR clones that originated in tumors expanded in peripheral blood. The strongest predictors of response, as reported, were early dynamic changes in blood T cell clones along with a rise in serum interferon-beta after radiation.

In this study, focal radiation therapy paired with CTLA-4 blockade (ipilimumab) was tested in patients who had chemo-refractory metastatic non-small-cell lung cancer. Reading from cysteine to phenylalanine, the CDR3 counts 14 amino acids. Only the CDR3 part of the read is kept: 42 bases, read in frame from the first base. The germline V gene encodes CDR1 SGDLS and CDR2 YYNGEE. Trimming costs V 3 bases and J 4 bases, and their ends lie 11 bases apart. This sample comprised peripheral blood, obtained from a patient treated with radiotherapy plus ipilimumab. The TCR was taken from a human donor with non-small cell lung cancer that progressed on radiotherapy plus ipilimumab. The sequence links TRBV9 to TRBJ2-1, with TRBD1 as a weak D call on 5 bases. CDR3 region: CASSATADYNEQFF. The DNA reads TGTGCCAGCAGCGCGACAGCTGATTACAATGAGCAGTTCTTC.